Here is one TCR beta chain with its context. PCR employed 60 Vbeta and 13 Jbeta primers. Clones were read by immunoSEQ multiplex PCR, and TCRdb kept only the in-frame ones, dropping some. This sample yields fewer than 200,000 clones, of which about 9.4% are seen a single time; 1% to 1.5% belongs to the top ten. The data were obtained in a study of cytomegalovirus exposure and HLA in healthy donors. Trimming stripped 6 bases from V and 9 bases from J, with 18 bases between. CDR1 and CDR2 from the germline V gene are MRHNA and SNTAGT. The CDR3 is made up of 13 amino acids. The sequenced sample was PBMCs. The J gene is TRBJ2-7, the V gene TRBV6-4; D may be TRBD2 (5 bases). The TCR sequence derives from a woman in her 30s in good health and CMV-seropositive. CDR3 in amino acids: CASRVLPAGGQYF. CDR3 DNA sequence: TGTGCCAGCAGGGTACTACCCGCAGGAGGGCAGTACTTC.